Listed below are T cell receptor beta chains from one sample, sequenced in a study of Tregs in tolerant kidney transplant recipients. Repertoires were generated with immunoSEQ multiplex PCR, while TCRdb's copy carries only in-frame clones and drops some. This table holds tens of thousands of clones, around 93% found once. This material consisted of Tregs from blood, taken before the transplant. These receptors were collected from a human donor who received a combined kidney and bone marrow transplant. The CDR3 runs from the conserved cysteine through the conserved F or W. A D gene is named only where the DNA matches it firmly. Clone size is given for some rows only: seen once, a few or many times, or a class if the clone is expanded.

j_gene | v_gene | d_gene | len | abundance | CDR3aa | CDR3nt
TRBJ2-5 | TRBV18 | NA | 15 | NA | CASSQQSGRQETQYF | TGTGCCAGCTCACAACAATCAGGGAGACAAGAGACCCAGTACTTC
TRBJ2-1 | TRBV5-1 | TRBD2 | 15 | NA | CASSLEREGAGEQFF | TGCGCCAGCAGCTTGGAGCGGGAGGGAGCCGGTGAGCAGTTCTTC
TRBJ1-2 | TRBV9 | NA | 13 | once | CASSVRGDYGYTF | TGTGCCAGCAGCGTAAGAGGGGACTATGGCTACACCTTC
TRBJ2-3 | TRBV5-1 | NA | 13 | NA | CASSLGFADTQYF | TGCGCCAGCAGCTTAGGTTTCGCAGATACGCAGTATTTT
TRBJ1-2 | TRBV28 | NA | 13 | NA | CASSRGRGYGYTF | TGTGCCAGCAGTCGCGGGCGAGGCTATGGCTACACCTTC
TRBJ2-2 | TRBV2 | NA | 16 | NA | CASSRGGARNTGELFF | TGTGCCAGCAGTCGAGGGGGGGCACGGAACACCGGGGAGCTGTTTTTT
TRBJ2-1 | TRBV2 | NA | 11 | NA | CASSEGASPFF | TGTGCCAGCAGTGAAGGGGCCAGCCCGTTCTTC
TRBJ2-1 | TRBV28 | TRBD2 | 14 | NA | CASISGRVRHEQFF | TGTGCCAGCATTAGCGGGAGGGTCAGGCATGAGCAGTTCTTC
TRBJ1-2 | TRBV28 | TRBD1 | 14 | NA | CASKDGTGGFGYTF | TGTGCCAGCAAAGACGGGACAGGGGGTTTCGGCTACACCTTC
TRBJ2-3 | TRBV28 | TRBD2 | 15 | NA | CASSLSGSPADTQYF | TGTGCCAGCAGCCTTAGCGGGAGTCCTGCAGATACGCAGTATTTT
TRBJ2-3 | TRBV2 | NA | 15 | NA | CASSEGTLTIDTQYF | TGTGCCAGCAGTGAGGGGACCCTCACCATTGATACGCAGTATTTT
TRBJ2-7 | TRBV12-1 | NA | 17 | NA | CASSSRLAGGRKGEQYF | TGTGCCAGCAGCTCCCGACTAGCGGGAGGGCGAAAGGGAGAGCAGTACTTC
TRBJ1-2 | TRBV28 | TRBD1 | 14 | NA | CASSSFQGAHGYTF | TGTGCCAGCAGTTCCTTCCAGGGGGCACACGGCTACACCTTC
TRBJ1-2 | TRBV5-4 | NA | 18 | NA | CASSTGGPTGIPYYGYTF | TGTGCCAGCAGCACGGGAGGGCCAACAGGGATCCCCTACTATGGCTACACCTTC
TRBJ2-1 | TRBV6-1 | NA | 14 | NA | CASSGSGGYNEQFF | TGTGCCAGCAGTGGTAGCGGAGGGTACAATGAGCAGTTCTTC